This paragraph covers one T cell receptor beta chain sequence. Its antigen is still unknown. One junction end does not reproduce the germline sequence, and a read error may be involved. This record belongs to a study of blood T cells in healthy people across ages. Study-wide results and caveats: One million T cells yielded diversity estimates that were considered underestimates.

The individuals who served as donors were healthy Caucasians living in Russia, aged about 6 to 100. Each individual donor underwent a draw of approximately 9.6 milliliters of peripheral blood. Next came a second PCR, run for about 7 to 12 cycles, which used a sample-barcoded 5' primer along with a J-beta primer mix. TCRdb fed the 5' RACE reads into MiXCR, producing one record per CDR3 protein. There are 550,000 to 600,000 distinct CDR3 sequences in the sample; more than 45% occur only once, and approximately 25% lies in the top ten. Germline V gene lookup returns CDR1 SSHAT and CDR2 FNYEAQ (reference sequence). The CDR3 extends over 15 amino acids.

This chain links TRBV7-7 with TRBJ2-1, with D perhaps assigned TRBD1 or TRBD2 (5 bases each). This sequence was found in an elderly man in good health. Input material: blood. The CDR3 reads CASSPWGSSYNEQFF. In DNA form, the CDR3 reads TGTGCTAGCAGCCCCTGGGGGAGCTCCTACAATGAGCAGTTCTTC.